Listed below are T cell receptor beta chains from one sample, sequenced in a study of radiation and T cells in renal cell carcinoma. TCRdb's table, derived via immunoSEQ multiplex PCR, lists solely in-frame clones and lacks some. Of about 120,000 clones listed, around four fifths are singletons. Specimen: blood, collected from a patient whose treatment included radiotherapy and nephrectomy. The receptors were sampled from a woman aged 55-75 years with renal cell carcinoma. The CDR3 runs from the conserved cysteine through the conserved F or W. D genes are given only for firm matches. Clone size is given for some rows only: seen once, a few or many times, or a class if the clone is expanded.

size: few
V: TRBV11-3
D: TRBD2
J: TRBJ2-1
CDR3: CASSLGTRGDNEQFF
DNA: TGTGCCAGCAGCCTTGGGACTAGAGGGGACAATGAGCAGTTCTTC

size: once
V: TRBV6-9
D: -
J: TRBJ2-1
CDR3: CASSYSIFRNNEQFF
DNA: TGTGCCAGCAGTTATTCGATCTTCAGGAACAATGAGCAGTTCTTC

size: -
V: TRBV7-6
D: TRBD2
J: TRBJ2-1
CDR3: CASSPGGTTYNEQFF
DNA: TGTGCCAGCAGCCCTGGGGGGACTACCTACAATGAGCAGTTCTTC

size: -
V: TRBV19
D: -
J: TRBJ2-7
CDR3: CASSDSLSYEQYF
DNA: TGTGCCAGTAGTGACAGTTTATCCTACGAGCAGTACTTC

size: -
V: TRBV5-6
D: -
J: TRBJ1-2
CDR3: CASSSVANYGYTF
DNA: TGTGCCAGCAGCTCCGTAGCTAACTATGGCTACACCTTC

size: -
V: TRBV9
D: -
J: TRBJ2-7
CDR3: CASSVNRGAAPENEQYF
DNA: TGTGCCAGCAGCGTCAACCGTGGGGCAGCCCCGGAGAACGAGCAGTACTTC

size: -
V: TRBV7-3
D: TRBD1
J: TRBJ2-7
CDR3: CASSTDRGYEQYF
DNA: TGTGCCAGCAGCACCGACAGGGGCTACGAGCAGTACTTC

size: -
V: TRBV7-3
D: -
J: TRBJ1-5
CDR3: CASSLEVNQPQHF
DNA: TGTGCCAGCAGCTTAGAAGTCAATCAGCCCCAGCATTTT

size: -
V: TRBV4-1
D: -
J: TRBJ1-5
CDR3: CASSQDGGQPQHF
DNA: TGCGCCAGCAGCCAAGATGGGGGTCAGCCCCAGCATTTT

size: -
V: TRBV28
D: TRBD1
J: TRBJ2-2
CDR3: CAIHRGLGTGELFF
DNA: TGTGCCATCCACAGGGGGCTAGGGACCGGGGAGCTGTTTTTT

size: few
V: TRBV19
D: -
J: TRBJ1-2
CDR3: CASSIEGPPRGSYGYTF
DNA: TGTGCCAGTAGTATAGAGGGACCGCCTCGAGGGAGCTATGGCTACACCTTC

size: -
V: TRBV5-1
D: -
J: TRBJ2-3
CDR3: CASSLSGALKGADTQYF
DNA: TGCGCCAGCAGCTTATCGGGGGCACTCAAGGGCGCAGATACGCAGTATTTT

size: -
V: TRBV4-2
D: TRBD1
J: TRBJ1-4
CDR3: CASSQGQGDEKLFF
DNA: TGTGCCAGCAGCCAGGGACAGGGGGATGAAAAACTGTTTTTT

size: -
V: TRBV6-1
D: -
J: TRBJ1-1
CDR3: CASSGAAGTSAEAFF
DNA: TGTGCCAGCAGTGGGGCGGCAGGGACGAGCGCTGAAGCTTTCTTT

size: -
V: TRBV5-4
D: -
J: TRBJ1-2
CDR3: CASSGGGADYGYTF
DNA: TGTGCCAGCAGCGGTGGGGGGGCGGACTATGGCTACACCTTC

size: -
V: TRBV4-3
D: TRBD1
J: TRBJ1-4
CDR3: CASSQGPGQGWSEKLFF
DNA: TGCGCCAGCAGCCAAGGGCCGGGACAGGGTTGGAGTGAAAAACTGTTTTTT

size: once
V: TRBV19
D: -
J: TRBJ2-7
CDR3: CASSPPGQGVYSYEQYF
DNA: TGTGCCAGTAGTCCTCCCGGGCAGGGAGTATACTCCTACGAGCAGTACTTC

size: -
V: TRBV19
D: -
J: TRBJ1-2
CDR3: CASSIIGGPVYGYTF
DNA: TGTGCCAGTAGTATTATTGGGGGGCCGGTCTATGGCTACACCTTC

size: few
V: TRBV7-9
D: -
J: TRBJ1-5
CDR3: CASSAGLHQPQHF
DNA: TGTGCCAGCAGCGCGGGACTCCATCAGCCCCAGCATTTT

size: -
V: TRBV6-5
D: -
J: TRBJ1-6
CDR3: CASSYSGPRSPLHF
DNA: TGTGCCAGCAGTTACTCGGGCCCGAGGTCACCCCTCCACTTT

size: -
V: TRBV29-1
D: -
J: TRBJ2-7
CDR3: CSVEGEDYEQYF
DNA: TGCAGCGTTGAAGGGGAGGACTACGAGCAGTACTTC

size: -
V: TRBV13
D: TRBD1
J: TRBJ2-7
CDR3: CASSSTVDRKNEQYF
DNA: TGTGCCAGCAGCTCGACGGTGGACAGGAAGAACGAGCAGTACTTC

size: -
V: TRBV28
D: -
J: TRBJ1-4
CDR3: CALLGPNEKLFF
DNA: TGTGCCCTCCTGGGCCCTAATGAAAAACTGTTTTTT